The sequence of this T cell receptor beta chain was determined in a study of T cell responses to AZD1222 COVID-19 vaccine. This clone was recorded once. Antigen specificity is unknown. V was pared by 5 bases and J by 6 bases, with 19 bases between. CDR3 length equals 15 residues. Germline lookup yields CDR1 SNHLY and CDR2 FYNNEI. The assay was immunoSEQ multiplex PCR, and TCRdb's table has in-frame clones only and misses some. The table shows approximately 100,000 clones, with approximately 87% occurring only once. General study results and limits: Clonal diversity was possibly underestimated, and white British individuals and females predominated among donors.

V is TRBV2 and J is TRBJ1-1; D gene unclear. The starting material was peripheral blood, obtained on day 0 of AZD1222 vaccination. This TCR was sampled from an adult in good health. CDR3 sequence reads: CASSLGPTRFAEAFF. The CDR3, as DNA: TGTGCCAGCAGTCTTGGTCCCACCCGTTTCGCTGAAGCTTTCTTT. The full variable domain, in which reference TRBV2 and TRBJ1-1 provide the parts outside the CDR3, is EPEVTQTPSHQVTQMGQEVILRCVPISNHLYFYWYRQILGQKVEFLVSFYNNEISEKSEIFDDQFSVERPDGSNFTLKIRSTKLEDSAMYFCASSLGPTRFAEAFFGQGTRLTVV.